Below are 24 T cell receptor beta chains sequenced from a single sample in a study of cytotoxic CD8 clonotypes in ibrutinib-treated CLL. Sequencing was performed with immunoSEQ multiplex PCR; in TCRdb, only in-frame clones are kept and a portion is missing. Among about 72,000 clones listed, 68% were seen once. The starting material was PBMCs, obtained after 12 months of ibrutinib treatment. Receptors were obtained from a human donor with chronic lymphocytic leukemia.

This clone was seen a single time. This chain connects TRBV30 to TRBJ1-5, with a tentative D call TRBD1 (5 bases). This CDR3 has 14 amino acids. Trimming shortened V by 2 bases and J by 6 bases, and 14 bases separated the two germline ends. Germline assignment: CDR1 GTSNPN and CDR2 SVGIG (reference sequence). This CDR3 reads CAWSHGGVRQPQHF. As DNA, the CDR3 is TGTGCCTGGAGTCACGGGGGGGTACGTCAGCCCCAGCATTTT.

The J gene is TRBJ2-2, the V gene TRBV6-5, with D perhaps TRBD1 (6 bases). This CDR3 spans 14 amino acids. The germline gives CDR1 MNHEY, CDR2 SVGAGI. The V gene lost 6 bases and the J gene lost 1 base, with 9 bases spanning the gap. DNA for the CDR3: TGTGCCAGCAGGCCGGGACAGAACACCGGGGAGCTGTTTTTT. Amino acid sequence: CASRPGQNTGELFF.

The gene calls are TRBV28 and TRBJ2-4; D is unresolved. CDR1 and CDR2 from the germline V gene are MDHEN and SYDVKM. Trimming stripped 4 bases from V and 0 bases from J, with 7 bases between. The CDR3 consists of 14 residues. In DNA form, the CDR3 reads TGTGCCAGCAGTTCTCAGTTAGCCAAAAACATTCAGTACTTC. Translation: CASSSQLAKNIQYF.

This clone was observed a handful of times. The rearrangement joins TRBV5-1 to TRBJ1-2, with D possibly being TRBD1 (6 bases). V lost 1 base to trimming and J lost 8 bases, with 12 bases between them. The CDR3 extends over 13 amino acids. CDR1 is SGHRS, CDR2 YFSETQ, per germline. The CDR3 spells CASSLPGAGGYTF. CDR3 bases: TGCGCCAGCAGCTTGCCGGGGGCGGGAGGCTACACCTTC.

The chain couples TRBV10-1 to TRBJ2-1, with TRBD1 identical over 12 bases. Losses at the gene ends were 8 bases for V and 5 bases for J; bases not matched to a gene: 13. The CDR3 has 17 residues. The germline CDR1 and CDR2 sequences are WNHNN and SYGVQD (reference sequence). CDR3 DNA: TGCGCCAGCCGGTCACGGACTAGGGACAGGGGGCACAATGAGCAGTTCTTC. The encoded protein is CASRSRTRDRGHNEQFF.

This rearrangement joins TRBV5-6 to TRBJ2-7; 8 nucleotides line up with TRBD1. The germline CDR1 and CDR2 sequences are SGHDT and YYEEEE. The CDR3 consists of 12 residues. V shed 4 bases, J shed 6 bases, and the junction held 3 bases outside the gene matches. Written as DNA, the CDR3 is TGTGCCAGCAGCCTCGGACAGGGCGAGCAGTACTTC. This translates into CASSLGQGEQYF.

This chain links TRBV7-8 with TRBJ1-6; maybe TRBD1 (6 bases). Germline CDR1 is SGHVS and CDR2 is FQNEAQ. Between the trimmed V and J ends, which lost 3 bases and 0 bases, there was a span of 12 bases. This CDR3 has 17 amino acids. CDR3 in DNA: TGTGCCAGCAGCTTCAACACAGGGTCCTCCTATAATTCACCCCTCCACTTT. Amino acids: CASSFNTGSSYNSPLHF.

This chain connects TRBV27 to TRBJ1-2; possibly TRBD1 for D (5 bases). Trimming removed 5 bases at V and 3 bases at J, with 13 bases between. The CDR3 consists of 14 residues. Germline-derived CDR1 and CDR2 are MNHEY and SMNVEV (reference sequence). In nucleotides, the CDR3 is TGTGCCAGCAGTCCCCCCGCAGGGTACTATGGCTACACCTTC. The encoded protein is CASSPPAGYYGYTF.

V and J are TRBV5-4 and TRBJ1-1; tentatively, D is TRBD1 (5 bases). The CDR3 is 14 residues long. In germline, CDR1 is SGHNT, CDR2 YYREEE (reference sequence). Trimming pared 3 bases from V and 3 bases from J, leaving 12 bases between. In nucleotides, the CDR3 is TGTGCCAGCAGCTGGGAGTGGGGGGACACTGAAGCTTTCTTT. It specifies CASSWEWGDTEAFF.

The rearrangement joins TRBV4-2 to TRBJ2-1; the D call may be TRBD1 or TRBD2 (7 bases each). The CDR3 spans 15 residues. Germline V gives CDR1 LGHNA, CDR2 YNFKEQ. Trimming stripped 1 base from V and 7 bases from J, with 14 bases between. This CDR3 is CASSQGGRGGNEQFF. CDR3 in DNA: TGTGCCAGCAGCCAAGGGGGCAGGGGGGGGAATGAGCAGTTCTTC.

The chain recombines TRBV11-3 with TRBJ2-7; TRBD1 or TRBD2 may be the D gene (5 bases each). The V and J ends lost 6 bases and 5 bases respectively, with 5 bases between them. CDR1 is SGHNT, CDR2 YENEEA, per germline. The CDR3 is 10 residues long. The DNA of the CDR3 is TGTGCCAGCAGGGGGGACGAGCAGTACTTC. It is translated as CASRGDEQYF.

The chain is built from TRBV15 and TRBJ2-7, with D perhaps matching TRBD2 (6 bases). The CDR3 consists of 15 residues. Germline V gene data show CDR1 as LNHNV and CDR2 as YYDKDF (reference sequence). Trimming cost V 0 bases and J 4 bases, with 13 bases left between them. For the CDR3, the DNA is TGTGCCACCAGCAGAGACCATAATCGGGGGTACGAGCAGTACTTC. This translates into CATSRDHNRGYEQYF. The full variable domain, with the rest looked up from reference TRBV15 and TRBJ2-7, is DAMVIQNPRYQVTQFGKPVTLSCSQTLNHNVMYWYQQKSSQAPKLLFHYYDKDFNNEADTPDNFQSRRPNTSFCFLDIRSPGLGDTAMYLCATSRDHNRGYEQYFGPGTRLTVT.

The CDR3 nucleotides are TGCGCCAGCAGCGCAAGGACAGGGGGTCCAGAGACCCAGTACTTC. Protein: CASSARTGGPETQYF. This sequence joins TRBV5-1 and TRBJ2-5, with 10 bases fitting TRBD1. Germline CDR1 reads SGHRS; CDR2 reads YFSETQ. The CDR3 consists of 15 residues. J gave up 4 bases and V 4 bases, and 7 bases lay outside the gene matches.

A few counts support this clone. CDR3 in amino acids: CASSGSQGNNQPQHF. In DNA form, the CDR3 reads TGTGCCAGCAGTGGCTCACAGGGGAACAATCAGCCCCAGCATTTT. The rearrangement links TRBV6-1 to TRBJ1-5; 7 bases match TRBD1. J was trimmed by 3 bases and V by 4 bases; bases with no gene match: 6. Germline V gives CDR1 MNHNS, CDR2 SASEGT. The CDR3 totals 15 residues.

This clone occurred a few times. This sequence joins TRBV10-3 and TRBJ2-3; D is ambiguous. The CDR3 is 13 amino acids. Germline lookup yields CDR1 ENHRY and CDR2 SYGVKD. The germline V and J ends were trimmed by 8 bases and 2 bases, with 11 bases remaining between them. The CDR3 loop is CAILKQLTDTQYF. CDR3 sequence (DNA): TGTGCCATCCTAAAACAACTCACAGATACGCAGTATTTT.

This chain uses TRBV5-6 with TRBJ1-2, with a possible D match to TRBD1 (5 bases). V lost 1 base and J 4 bases, leaving 17 bases between the germline ends. Germline CDR1 and CDR2: SGHDT and YYEEEE. This CDR3 has 16 amino acids. The DNA of the CDR3 is TGTGCCAGCAGCTTGCTTGGGGCCAGTAACATCTATGGCTACACCTTC. Translated, it gives CASSLLGASNIYGYTF.

The rearrangement uses TRBV7-9 and TRBJ1-2; no firm D call. CDR1 is SEHNR and CDR2 is FQNEAQ in the germline V gene (reference sequence). V shed 3 bases and J shed 8 bases, with 19 bases lying between them. This CDR3 spans 15 amino acids. The CDR3 loop is CASSLSAVPKEGYTF. CDR3 nucleotide sequence: TGTGCCAGCAGCTTGTCGGCAGTTCCCAAAGAGGGCTACACCTTC.

J is TRBJ1-1 and V is TRBV25-1, with unresolved D. CDR1 and CDR2 from the germline V gene are MGHDK and SYGVNS. The CDR3 runs 18 residues. The V and J ends lost 0 bases and 4 bases respectively, with 21 bases between them. This CDR3 reads CASSEYIPRMSLGTEAFF. The CDR3 coding sequence is TGTGCCAGCAGTGAATATATACCCAGGATGTCCCTTGGCACTGAAGCTTTCTTT.

This clone was seen a single time. As DNA, the CDR3 is TGTGCCAGCAGCCCCCCGAGACATACGAACACCGGGGAGCTGTTTTTT. Translated, it gives CASSPPRHTNTGELFF. The genes are TRBV5-4 and TRBJ2-2; no clear D. CDR1 and CDR2 from the germline V gene are SGHNT and YYREEE (reference sequence). The CDR3 extends over 16 amino acids. Trimming took off 4 bases at V and 0 bases at J, with 13 bases between the two ends.

The table lists this clone with a few counts. V gene TRBV19 combines with J gene TRBJ1-2, with a tentative D call TRBD1 (5 bases). V shed 1 base and J shed 2 bases, with 8 bases lying between them. Germline values: CDR1 LNHDA, CDR2 SQIVND (reference sequence). The CDR3 length is 14 residues. The CDR3 sequence is CASSIGPGNYGYTF. DNA for the CDR3: TGTGCCAGTAGTATAGGTCCAGGGAACTATGGCTACACCTTC.

The gene calls are TRBV4-2 and TRBJ1-2; D is undetermined. CDR1 and CDR2 from the germline V gene are LGHNA and YNFKEQ. The CDR3 is 15 residues long. V was cut by 1 base and J by 1 base, with 10 bases left in between. CDR3 DNA: TGTGCCAGCAGCCAAGCCAGTGGCTATAACTATGGCTACACCTTC. It yields the protein CASSQASGYNYGYTF.

The chain couples TRBV19 to TRBJ1-5; tentative D call: TRBD1 (6 bases). Germline V gene sequence: CDR1 LNHDA, CDR2 SQIVND (reference sequence). V was clipped by 5 bases and J by 9 bases, with 17 bases between them. This CDR3 is 14 amino acids long. In nucleotides, the CDR3 is TGTGCCAGTAGTGGGTCACAGGGCCTGTGGCCCCAGCATTTT. As protein: CASSGSQGLWPQHF.

This clone appeared a single time. The rearrangement links TRBV10-3 to TRBJ1-1, with D possibly matching TRBD1 (6 bases). The V and J ends lost 5 bases and 11 bases respectively, with 15 bases between them. This CDR3 is built from 12 residues. In germline, CDR1 is ENHRY, CDR2 SYGVKD. CDR3 residues: CAISQGKLGAFF. The CDR3 bases are TGTGCCATCAGTCAGGGGAAACTCGGCGCTTTCTTT.

The chain uses TRBV10-3 and TRBJ1-3; no definite D call. Deletions cut 4 bases from V and 4 bases from J, with 11 bases between. CDR1 is ENHRY and CDR2 is SYGVKD in the germline V gene. The CDR3 is made up of 14 amino acids. Written as DNA, the CDR3 is TGTGCCATCAGTGCGAACCGTCAGGGAAACACCATATATTTT. It yields the protein CAISANRQGNTIYF.